The 31 T cell receptor beta chains given below trace back to one sample, sequenced in a study of shared T cell receptors in the human thymus. TCRdb keeps only in-frame clones here, not all; method: immunoSEQ multiplex PCR. The sample has about 660,000 clones; 87% are singletons. Another study also made use of these data, one on human thymus T cells.

The sequenced material came from thymocytes. Receptors originate from a boy under two years old with a congenital heart defect.

The chain employs TRBV5-1 and TRBJ1-2; 8 bases fit TRBD1. The V gene's germline CDR1 is SGHRS and CDR2 YFSETQ. The CDR3 extends over 15 amino acids. V was pared by 4 bases and J by 8 bases, with 13 bases of the junction left unmatched. The CDR3 region is CASSLRQTGARGYTF. The CDR3 nucleotides are TGCGCCAGCAGCCTTAGACAGACAGGGGCTCGCGGCTACACCTTC.

This clone has a single count. V gene TRBV5-1 combines with J gene TRBJ2-2, with TRBD2 identical over 7 bases. Germline V gene sequence: CDR1 SGHRS, CDR2 YFSETQ. The CDR3 consists of 17 residues. The V gene end was trimmed by 0 bases and the J gene end by 4 bases; junction bases not matched to a gene: 9. The CDR3 loop reads CASSLAAREVPTGELFF. The CDR3 DNA reads TGCGCCAGCAGCTTGGCGGCTCGGGAGGTCCCCACCGGGGAGCTGTTTTTT. Full variable domain (missing parts from reference TRBV5-1 and TRBJ2-2): KAGVTQTPRYLIKTRGQQVTLSCSPISGHRSVSWYQQTPGQGLQFLFEYFSETQRNKGNFPGRFSGRQFSNSRSEMNVSTLELGDSALYLCASSLAAREVPTGELFFGEGSRLTVL.

This clone is a singleton in its sample. This chain joins TRBV9 and TRBJ1-2, with a weak D call TRBD1 (6 bases). Trimming took 1 base from V and 5 from J, leaving 12 bases between them. The CDR3 spans 14 residues. Germline CDR1 is SGDLS and CDR2 is YYNGEE. CDR3 coding DNA: TGTGCCAGCAGCGTAAGCAGGGGATCGTATGGCTACACCTTC. Its protein is CASSVSRGSYGYTF.

J is TRBJ2-2 and V is TRBV19; TRBD2 matches 9 bases. With V trimmed by 3 bases and J by 4 bases, 9 bases remained unmatched. Germline CDR1 is LNHDA and CDR2 is SQIVND (reference sequence). The CDR3 is made up of 17 amino acids. CDR3 sequence (DNA): TGTGCCAGTAGTATCCGTAGCGGGGGAGAGCGCACCGGGGAGCTGTTTTTT. It yields the protein CASSIRSGGERTGELFF.

The gene calls are TRBV7-8 and TRBJ1-2; no clear D. Germline loops: CDR1 SGHVS, CDR2 FQNEAQ. V shed 1 base and J shed 5 bases, with 14 bases lying between them. The CDR3 spans 15 residues. This CDR3 is CASSLDPVRRYGYTF. CDR3 sequence (DNA): TGTGCCAGCAGCTTAGATCCTGTCCGGAGGTATGGCTACACCTTC.

This clone was seen a few times. V usage is TRBV5-4 and J usage is TRBJ2-6; D remains ambiguous. The CDR3 runs to 15 residues. Germline V gene lookup returns CDR1 SGHNT and CDR2 YYREEE (reference sequence). Trimming took 2 bases from V and 2 from J, leaving 8 bases between them. CDR3 sequence (DNA): TGTGCCAGCAGCTTCGAGACTGCTGGGGCCAACGTCCTGACTTTC. Residues: CASSFETAGANVLTF.

This sequence joins TRBV15 and TRBJ1-1; 7 nucleotides line up with TRBD1. V gave up 1 base and J gave up 12 bases; unmatched junction bases: 5. The CDR3 runs to 12 residues. CDR1 LNHNV and CDR2 YYDKDF come from the germline V gene (reference sequence). CDR3 protein: CATSRVEGAPFF. The CDR3 nucleotides read TGTGCCACCAGCAGAGTAGAGGGGGCCCCTTTCTTT.

There are a few counts of this clone. The chain joins TRBV4-3 to TRBJ1-4; maybe TRBD1 (5 bases). The CDR3 loop spans 14 amino acids. With 3 bases removed from V and 5 bases from J, the gap between germline ends came to 10 bases. Germline V gives CDR1 LGHNA, CDR2 YSLEER. The CDR3 protein is CASSHATVNEKLFF. DNA for the CDR3: TGCGCCAGCAGCCACGCGACAGTGAATGAAAAACTGTTTTTT.

This sequence joins TRBV28 and TRBJ2-7; possibly TRBD2 for D (5 bases). There are 14 residues in the CDR3. Germline V gene sequence: CDR1 MDHEN, CDR2 SYDVKM. V was pared by 3 bases and J by 2 bases, with 11 bases between. CDR3 in amino acids: CASSFSDSPYEQYF. In DNA form, the CDR3 reads TGTGCCAGCAGTTTTTCGGACTCACCCTACGAGCAGTACTTC.

The chain is built from TRBV5-1 and TRBJ2-7, with 8 bases fitting TRBD1. J gave up 6 bases and V 0 bases, and 5 bases lay outside the gene matches. CDR1 SGHRS and CDR2 YFSETQ come from the germline V gene. The CDR3 loop spans 14 amino acids. The CDR3 DNA sequence: TGCGCCAGCAGCTTGGTTGCAGGGGGCGGCGAGCAGTACTTC. Translated, it gives CASSLVAGGGEQYF.

V usage is TRBV11-2 and J usage is TRBJ2-5; weak D call: TRBD2 (5 bases). CDR3 length equals 11 residues. CDR1 is SGHAT and CDR2 is FQNNGV in the germline V gene. V dropped 1 base and J dropped 12 bases, with 9 bases sitting between them. CDR3 sequence (DNA): TGTGCCAGCAGCTTAGGACTATTCGAGTACTTC. Translated: CASSLGLFEYF.

The chain has TRBV28 and TRBJ1-4; no clear D gene. Germline CDR1 MDHEN, CDR2 SYDVKM. Deletions cut 0 bases from V and 8 bases from J, with 16 bases between. The CDR3 is 16 amino acids. The CDR3 here is CASSLCGRQVWEKLFF. The CDR3, as DNA: TGTGCCAGCAGTTTATGCGGAAGGCAGGTCTGGGAAAAACTGTTTTTT.

The sample holds a few counts of this clone. In the same sample, other DNA sequences code for this CDR3. The CDR3 loop reads CASRDRPYSNQPQHF. The DNA of the CDR3 is TGTGCCAGTCGAGACAGGCCTTATAGCAATCAGCCCCAGCATTTT. This sequence joins TRBV19 and TRBJ1-5; possible D gene TRBD1, 6 bases. V lost 8 bases, J lost 0 bases, and 14 bases lay in between. The CDR3 totals 15 residues. Germline loops: CDR1 LNHDA, CDR2 SQIVND (reference sequence).

The rearrangement links TRBV7-2 to TRBJ2-7; 8 nucleotides match TRBD2. The CDR3 contains 13 residues. Per the germline V gene, CDR1 is SGHTA and CDR2 is FQGNSA. The trim removed 6 bases at V and 3 bases at J, leaving 4 bases unmatched. The CDR3 loop is CASRAGVYYEQYF. Written as DNA, the CDR3 is TGTGCCAGCAGAGCGGGAGTGTACTACGAGCAGTACTTC.

CDR3 protein: CASSQERDQETQYF. CDR3 in DNA: TGCGCCAGCAGCCAAGAGAGGGACCAAGAGACCCAGTACTTC. V gene TRBV4-3 combines with J gene TRBJ2-5; the D gene is possibly TRBD2 (5 bases). Germline V gives CDR1 LGHNA, CDR2 YSLEER. With 0 bases removed from V and 0 bases from J, the gap between germline ends came to 5 bases. The CDR3 is 14 residues long.

The chain has TRBV5-8 and TRBJ1-2; D is unresolved. V was clipped by 4 bases and J by 0 bases, with 13 bases between them. Germline lookup yields CDR1 SGHTS and CDR2 YDEGEE. The CDR3 sequence is 15 residues long. This CDR3 is CASSHRVRTNYGYTF. Written as DNA, the CDR3 is TGTGCCAGCAGCCATCGGGTTAGAACTAACTATGGCTACACCTTC.

The gene calls are TRBV4-2 and TRBJ2-1, with D maybe TRBD2 (5 bases). Trimming took 2 bases from V and 11 from J, leaving 13 bases between them. The CDR3 covers 13 residues. Looked up from germline, CDR1 is LGHNA and CDR2 is YNFKEQ. CDR3 sequence: CASSQKGGSQQFF. CDR3 nucleotides: TGTGCCAGCAGCCAAAAGGGCGGGTCCCAGCAGTTCTTC.

The chain recombines TRBV11-3 with TRBJ1-2; D possibly corresponds to TRBD1 (6 bases). Germline V gene sequence: CDR1 SGHNT, CDR2 YENEEA. The CDR3 contains 17 residues. Deletions cut 3 bases from V and 4 bases from J, with 21 bases between. The CDR3 reads CASSFREGYRAIYGYTF. The CDR3 region has the DNA TGTGCCAGCAGCTTTAGGGAGGGGTACAGGGCCATCTATGGCTACACCTTC.

This sequence joins TRBV4-1 and TRBJ1-1; 10 nucleotides match TRBD1. Germline V gene data show CDR1 as MGHRA and CDR2 as YSYEKL. This CDR3 contains 15 residues. The ends lost 0 bases at V and 11 bases at J; junction bases unmatched: 9. DNA for the CDR3: TGCGCCAGCAGCCAAGAGGGACTGGACAGGGGGAGGGCTTTCTTT. It codes for CASSQEGLDRGRAFF.

The chain uses TRBV2 and TRBJ1-6, with no clear D. Germline V CDR1 and CDR2: SNHLY, FYNNEI. This CDR3 is 17 amino acids long. Trimming removed 6 bases from V and 0 bases from J, with 15 bases in between. CDR3 sequence: CASSGREGSSYNSPLHF. In DNA, the CDR3 is TGTGCCAGCAGCGGTAGGGAGGGAAGCTCCTATAATTCACCCCTCCACTTT.

V is TRBV5-6 and J is TRBJ1-5, with a possible D match to TRBD1 (5 bases). Per the germline V gene, CDR1 is SGHDT and CDR2 is YYEEEE. There are 13 residues in the CDR3. Trimming removed 4 bases from V and 7 bases from J, with 12 bases in between. The CDR3 spells CASSRGQGQPQHF. In nucleotides, the CDR3 is TGTGCCAGCAGCCGCGGCCAGGGCCAGCCCCAGCATTTT.

The chain is built from TRBV5-1 and TRBJ2-1, with a weak D call TRBD1 (5 bases). Trimming left V 2 bases short and J 9 bases short, with 6 bases between. Germline CDR1 is SGHRS and CDR2 is YFSETQ. The CDR3 is made up of 11 amino acids. The CDR3 region has the DNA TGCGCCAGCAGCTTCAGGGCTGAGCAGTTCTTC. Amino acids: CASSFRAEQFF.

This clone was seen only once. The chain has TRBV14 and TRBJ2-1, with 7 nucleotides matching TRBD1. Germline V lookup: CDR1 SGHDN, CDR2 FVKESK. The CDR3 covers 17 residues. J lost 1 base, V lost 1 base, and 7 bases had no gene match. The CDR3 sequence is CASSQGGGGRSYNEQFF. The CDR3 DNA follows: TGTGCCAGCAGCCAAGGAGGGGGCGGAAGGTCCTACAATGAGCAGTTCTTC.

This chain joins TRBV30 and TRBJ2-3; 7 bases are a match to TRBD2. The V gene end was trimmed by 0 bases and the J gene end by 1 base; junction bases not matched to a gene: 7. The CDR3 has 16 amino acids. The germline V gene encodes CDR1 GTSNPN and CDR2 SVGIG (reference sequence). Here the CDR3 DNA reads TGTGCCTGGAGTGTGGTTTCGGCGGGAGGCACAGATACGCAGTATTTT. Its protein is CAWSVVSAGGTDTQYF.

V gene TRBV19 combines with J gene TRBJ2-6; TRBD1 agrees at 9 bases. J lost 0 bases, V lost 4 bases, and 10 bases had no gene match. Germline V gives CDR1 LNHDA, CDR2 SQIVND (reference sequence). The CDR3 consists of 19 residues. For the CDR3, the DNA is TGTGCCAGTAGTACCGACCGGGGACAGGGTCACTCTGGGGCCAACGTCCTGACTTTC. This gives the protein CASSTDRGQGHSGANVLTF.

The V gene is TRBV7-4, the J gene TRBJ2-7, with TRBD2 as a possible D gene (6 bases). V shed 1 base and J shed 2 bases, with 15 bases lying between them. This CDR3 is 16 amino acids long. Germline V CDR1 and CDR2: SGHVT, SQSDAQ. The chain's CDR3 is CASSLGVVAAPYEQYF. CDR3 in DNA: TGTGCCAGCAGCTTAGGGGTAGTAGCGGCTCCCTACGAGCAGTACTTC. The variable domain in full, with the rest retrieved from reference TRBV7-4 and TRBJ2-7, is GAGVSQSPRYKVAKRGRDVALRCDSISGHVTLYWYRQTLGQGSEVLTYSQSDAQRDKSGRPSGRFSAERPERSVSTLKIQRTEQGDSAVYLCASSLGVVAAPYEQYFGPGTRLTVT.

This rearrangement joins TRBV4-2 to TRBJ2-5; unclear D gene. The CDR3 contains 13 residues. Germline V gene sequence: CDR1 LGHNA, CDR2 YNFKEQ. V lost 3 bases, J lost 5 bases, and 10 bases lay in between. CDR3 in DNA: TGTGCCAGCAGCCAGTCCCCGAGGGAGACCCAGTACTTC. Protein sequence: CASSQSPRETQYF.

This chain joins TRBV27 and TRBJ2-1; D gene ambiguous. The CDR3 sequence is 16 residues long. Germline CDR1 reads MNHEY; CDR2 reads SMNVEV (reference sequence). V shed 6 bases and J shed 0 bases, with 15 bases lying between them. The CDR3 DNA follows: TGTGCCAGCAGCCACCCTAGAGGCAGCTCCTACAATGAGCAGTTCTTC. This sequence encodes CASSHPRGSSYNEQFF.

This chain joins TRBV2 and TRBJ2-1; 9 bases fit TRBD2. Germline V gene data show CDR1 as SNHLY and CDR2 as FYNNEI. The V and J ends lost 5 bases and 14 bases, in that order; junction bases with no gene match: 7. This CDR3 spans 12 amino acids. The CDR3 region has the DNA TGTGCCAGCAGTCCCAGCGGGGGGAGGGAGTTCTTC. This translates into CASSPSGGREFF.

The J gene is TRBJ1-5, the V gene TRBV10-2, with D unresolved. V lost 3 bases, J lost 6 bases, and 15 bases lay in between. Germline-derived CDR1 and CDR2 are WSHSY and SAAADI. This CDR3 region has 15 residues. The CDR3 sequence is CASSEAESSGQPQHF. For the CDR3, the DNA is TGCGCCAGCAGTGAAGCGGAGAGTTCAGGTCAGCCCCAGCATTTT.

This rearrangement joins TRBV28 to TRBJ2-2, with a tentative D call TRBD1 (6 bases). The CDR3 has 13 amino acids. Germline assignment: CDR1 MDHEN and CDR2 SYDVKM. As DNA, the CDR3 is TGTGCAGCAGGGGCGCCGAACACCGGGGAGCTGTTTTTT. As protein: CAAGAPNTGELFF. Based on the CDR3 plus reference TRBV28 and TRBJ2-2, the full variable domain is DVKVTQSSRYLVKRTGEKVFLECVQDMDHENMFWYRQDPGLGLRLIYFSYDVKMKEKGDIPEGYSVSREKKERFSLILESASTNQTSMYLCAAGAPNTGELFFGEGSRLTVL.